These 11 T cell receptor beta chains came from one sample sequenced in a study of human T cells and chemical hapten exposure. Specified time point: patch test 2, 6 weeks after DPC sensitization. The sample's treatment: therapeutic diphenylcyclopropenone sensitization with weekly scalp DPC. Each CDR3 protein gets one entry after TCRdb re-called the RACE reads with MiXCR. The sample consists of about 73,000 distinct CDR3 sequences, about 8% of them appearing once. The starting material was whole blood, obtained in connection with sensitization to the hapten diphenylcyclopropenone (DPC). The source is a woman between 50 and 59 years old with alopecia areata. Some clones in this sample may be carry-over from other donors' samples.

The chain joins TRBV20-1 to TRBJ1-4; maybe TRBD1 (5 bases). The CDR3 is 11 residues long. Germline lookup yields CDR1 DFQATT and CDR2 SNEGSKA (reference sequence). The ends were cut back, 6 bases at V and 8 bases at J, with 10 bases in the middle. CDR3 coding DNA: TGCAGTGCGCGCGGGACCGAAAAACTGTTTTTT. It is translated as CSARGTEKLFF.

This clonotype was detected ten times or more. The chain links TRBV10-1 to TRBJ1-1; TRBD1 is a possible D gene (5 bases). CDR1 WNHNN and CDR2 SYGVQD come from the germline V gene (reference sequence). This CDR3 is built from 15 residues. The V end lost 0 bases, the J end lost 3 bases, and 11 bases lay between the germline ends. DNA for the CDR3: TGCGCCAGCAGTGAGTCGTACTCGGGGGACACTGAAGCTTTCTTT. Its protein is CASSESYSGDTEAFF.

Many counts were recorded for this clonotype. The chain has TRBV12-3 or TRBV12-4 and TRBJ1-4; D possibly corresponds to TRBD1 (5 bases). The CDR3 runs 13 residues. V was shortened by 3 bases and J by 8 bases, with 10 bases between the two germline ends. This CDR3 is CASSLAGTEKLFF. The CDR3 DNA follows: TGTGCCAGCAGTTTGGCAGGGACGGAAAAACTGTTTTTT.

This clonotype came up many times. This rearrangement joins TRBV2 to TRBJ2-7; 12 nucleotides match TRBD2. This CDR3 spans 16 amino acids. Losses at the gene ends were 5 bases for V and 4 bases for J; bases not matched to a gene: 9. Germline V gene sequence: CDR1 SNHLY, CDR2 FYNNEI. CDR3 coding DNA: TGTGCCAGCAGTAACCCGACTAGCGGGGGCACTTACGAGCAGTACTTC. Its protein product is CASSNPTSGGTYEQYF.

In its sample, this clonotype was seen a few times. This chain connects TRBV28 to TRBJ2-7, with a weak D call TRBD2 (5 bases). This CDR3 has 13 residues. V was shortened by 1 base and J by 7 bases, with 11 bases between the two germline ends. Looked up from germline, CDR1 is MDHEN and CDR2 is SYDVKM. The CDR3 here is CASSLYGSGEQYF. The CDR3, as DNA: TGTGCCAGCAGTTTATATGGGAGTGGTGAGCAGTACTTC.

CDR3 nucleotides: TGCGCCAGCAGCTTTCAAGGACAGGGGGCAGGGAATGAGCAGTTCTTC. Protein sequence: CASSFQGQGAGNEQFF. The chain combines TRBV5-1 with TRBJ2-1; 11 bases map to TRBD1. Germline trimming cut 2 bases from V and 7 bases from J; bases unmatched to any gene: 8. The CDR3 extends over 16 amino acids. The V gene's germline CDR1 is SGHRS and CDR2 YFSETQ.

This chain links TRBV25-1 with TRBJ1-1; the D is unclear. V was shortened by 8 bases and J by 1 base, with 8 bases between the two germline ends. The CDR3 runs to 12 residues. The germline V gene has CDR1 MGHDK and CDR2 SYGVNS. The CDR3 sequence is CASPIGNTEAFF. In nucleotides, the CDR3 is TGTGCCAGCCCCATCGGGAACACTGAAGCTTTCTTT.

The chain links TRBV28 to TRBJ2-4; D not certain. This CDR3 contains 15 residues. Trimming removed 1 base from V and 0 bases from J, with 7 bases in between. Germline CDR1 and CDR2: MDHEN and SYDVKM. The DNA for the CDR3 is TGTGCCAGCAGTTTATTAACGGGAGCCAAAAACATTCAGTACTTC. Translating gives CASSLLTGAKNIQYF.

The chain employs TRBV11-2 and TRBJ2-7; a possible D gene is TRBD1 (5 bases). The germline V gene encodes CDR1 SGHAT and CDR2 FQNNGV. The CDR3 runs 13 residues. The V and J ends lost 4 bases and 7 bases respectively, with 14 bases between them. CDR3 residues: CASSSGHPEEQYF. The CDR3 coding sequence is TGTGCCAGCAGCTCTGGACACCCGGAGGAGCAGTACTTC.

The chain joins TRBV4-3 to TRBJ2-1; no reliable D call. Germline loops: CDR1 LGHNA, CDR2 YSLEER. Between the trimmed V and J ends, which lost 0 bases and 4 bases, there was a span of 7 bases. The CDR3 covers 14 residues. CDR3: CASSQDERYNEQFF. CDR3 nucleotides: TGCGCCAGCAGCCAAGATGAAAGGTACAATGAGCAGTTCTTC.

The chain links TRBV28 to TRBJ1-1, with 7 bases fitting TRBD1. CDR1 and CDR2 (germline): MDHEN, SYDVKM. CDR3 length: 14 residues. J lost 8 bases, V lost 2 bases, and 8 bases had no gene match. DNA for the CDR3: TGTGCCAGCAGTTTAAGTTTGGCAGGGGGGGAAGCTTTCTTT. It specifies CASSLSLAGGEAFF.